The rows below give T cell receptor beta chains drawn from one sample of a study of T cell repertoires in cytomegalovirus infection. TCRdb fed the reads into MiXCR, producing one record per CDR3 protein. The sample consists of roughly 700,000 distinct CDR3 sequences, roughly 36% of them appearing once. For these receptors, no antigen is known. The sample here was cultured PBMCs, taken from culture after CMV antigen stimulation. Source of these receptors: a human donor in good health (CMV status not recorded). Some clones in this sample may be carry-over from other donors' samples. Both conserved end residues are part of each CDR3. A D gene is named only where the DNA matches it firmly. Size is omitted from some rows. Given values are once, few, many or a class for expanded clones.

>few|15|TRBJ2-1|TRBD2|TRBV19
TGTGCCAGTAGTAAGAGCGCGGGGGGGCTAGATGAGCAGTTCTTC
CASSKSAGGLDEQFF
>few|14|TRBJ2-5|TRBD1|TRBV19
TGTGCCAGTACCGGGACAGGGGGGAGAGAGACCCAGTACTTC
CASTGTGGRETQYF
>NA|17|TRBJ1-6|NA|TRBV5-1
TGCGCCAGCAGCTTGGATCGAGGGACTTCCCCCAATTCACCCCTCCACTTT
CASSLDRGTSPNSPLHF
>few|14|TRBJ2-1|NA|TRBV18
TGTGCCAGCTCACCTCCAGGGCTGAGCGATGAGCAGTTCTTC
CASSPPGLSDEQFF
>many|21|TRBJ1-1|TRBD1|TRBV7-2
TGTGCCAGCAGCTTTTTGGTCGTAAAAAGGCAGGGGGCGCGTAAGAACACTGAAGCTTTCTTT
CASSFLVVKRQGARKNTEAFF
>few|12|TRBJ1-1|TRBD1|TRBV7-2
TGTGCCAGTTTAGGGGGCTGGACTGAAGCTTTCTTT
CASLGGWTEAFF
>few|17|TRBJ1-3|TRBD1|TRBV6-5
TGTGCCAGCAGTTACTCGTCGCGACAGGGTTTAGGAAACACCATATATTTT
CASSYSSRQGLGNTIYF
>few|11|TRBJ1-2|NA|TRBV20-1
TGCAGTGCTAGTCAAGAGTATGGCTACACCTTC
CSASQEYGYTF
>NA|13|TRBJ1-1|NA|TRBV6-1
TGTGCCAGCAGGACCAGACAGAACACTGAAGCTTTCTTT
CASRTRQNTEAFF
>NA|15|TRBJ1-4|NA|TRBV4-1
TGCGCCAGCAGCCCCATCTCGCCGGAAGGTGAAAAACTGTTTTTT
CASSPISPEGEKLFF
>NA|19|TRBJ2-7|NA|TRBV7-8
TGTGCCAGCAGCGCCCTGGGAATTGGTTCGCCCCGGGGCGACTACGAGCAGTACTTC
CASSALGIGSPRGDYEQYF
>NA|16|TRBJ2-4|NA|TRBV4-1
TGCGCCAGCAGCCAATACGCCCCCTTAGGGGTAAACATTCAGTACTTC
CASSQYAPLGVNIQYF
>NA|13|TRBJ1-2|NA|TRBV6-2/TRBV6-3
TGTGCCAGCAGACCAAGTTTGAACTATGGCTACACCTTC
CASRPSLNYGYTF
>NA|14|TRBJ2-7|NA|TRBV2
TGTGCCAGCAGTACCCGCGGGACCTACTACGAGCAGTACTTC
CASSTRGTYYEQYF
>NA|14|TRBJ2-7|TRBD2|TRBV2
TGTGCCAGCGGTGGGACTAGCGGCCTCTACGAGCAGTACTTC
CASGGTSGLYEQYF
>NA|10|TRBJ1-2|NA|TRBV20-1
TGCAGTGCTCCAGTCTATGGCTACACCTTC
CSAPVYGYTF
>NA|15|TRBJ1-2|TRBD1|TRBV19
TGTGCCAGTAGAACCTCCGGGACAGGGGGCCGTGGCTACACCTTC
CASRTSGTGGRGYTF
>NA|13|TRBJ2-7|NA|TRBV6-5
TGTGCCAGCACCAGAGACAGAAACGACGAGCAGTACTTC
CASTRDRNDEQYF
>NA|14|TRBJ2-7|TRBD1|TRBV28
TGTGCCAGCAGTAGGGGGCCCTCCCTCTACGAGCAGTACTTC
CASSRGPSLYEQYF
>NA|12|TRBJ1-2|TRBD1|TRBV19
TGTGCCAGCAGGGACAGGGTTGATGGCTACACCTTC
CASRDRVDGYTF
>NA|13|TRBJ2-1|NA|TRBV7-8
TGTGCCAGCAGCAACAATGCCTACAATGAGCAGTTCTTC
CASSNNAYNEQFF
>few|11|TRBJ2-7|NA|TRBV7-9
TGTGCCAGCACCGGGGTTTACGAGCAGTACTTC
CASTGVYEQYF
>NA|16|TRBJ2-5|NA|TRBV7-9
TGTGCCAGCAGCTATTTTTCGGTGGGACTTCAAGAGACCCAGTACTTC
CASSYFSVGLQETQYF
>few|15|TRBJ1-1|NA|TRBV6-5
TGTGCCAGCAGTATAAATTCTCTAACAAACACTGAAGCTTTCTTT
CASSINSLTNTEAFF
>few|15|TRBJ2-2|NA|TRBV12-3/TRBV12-4
TGTGCCATTACACTCCGAACGAAGAACACCGGGGAGCTGTTTTTT
CAITLRTKNTGELFF
>few|15|TRBJ1-2|NA|TRBV28
TGTGCCAGCAGTTTAATATCCCCCGGACGTTATGGCTACACCTTC
CASSLISPGRYGYTF
>NA|15|TRBJ1-4|NA|TRBV12-3/TRBV12-4
TGTGCCAGCAGTGGCCTTGGGGGGTTCGGTGAAAAACTGTTTTTT
CASSGLGGFGEKLFF
>few|15|TRBJ2-1|NA|TRBV10-3
TGTGCCATCAGTGAGTCTAGGGTATTAGAGAATGAGCAGTTCTTC
CAISESRVLENEQFF
>few|14|TRBJ1-1|NA|TRBV2
TGTGCCAGCAGCGGGGCCTCAATGAACACTGAAGCTTTCTTT
CASSGASMNTEAFF
>NA|13|TRBJ1-1|NA|TRBV10-3
TGTGCCATCAAGACATCGTTGAACACTGAAGCTTTCTTT
CAIKTSLNTEAFF
>few|17|TRBJ2-3|TRBD2|TRBV12-3/TRBV12-4
TGTGCCAGCAGATCCTGGGGGGCGGGAGGGCCGGCCGATACGCAGTATTTT
CASRSWGAGGPADTQYF
>NA|15|TRBJ2-1|TRBD1|TRBV7-6
TGTGCCAGCAGCTCGTCCGGGACAGGGGACAATGAGCAGTTCTTC
CASSSSGTGDNEQFF
>few|20|TRBJ2-1|NA|TRBV7-2
TGTGCCAGCAGCTTACCAAAACCGGGGCAGTCGCCAACTAGATACAATGAGCAGTTCTTC
CASSLPKPGQSPTRYNEQFF
>NA|14|TRBJ2-5|TRBD1|TRBV28
TGTGCCAGCGTTGGACAGGGGTATTTGGAGACCCAGTACTTC
CASVGQGYLETQYF
>NA|14|TRBJ2-3|NA|TRBV6-1
TGTGCCAGCAGTGAGTACGGCGGGGTTGCTACGCAGTATTTT
CASSEYGGVATQYF
>few|14|TRBJ2-5|NA|TRBV10-3
TGTGCCATCAGTGAGTCGGGCAGGCAAGAGACCCAGTACTTC
CAISESGRQETQYF
>few|14|TRBJ1-6|NA|TRBV7-9
TGTGCCAGCAGCAAGGGACTGCGGGTGGGACCCCTCCACTTT
CASSKGLRVGPLHF
>NA|16|TRBJ2-5|TRBD2|TRBV7-2
TGTGCCAGCAGCTTATTAGCGGGAGGCCTCCAAGAGACCCAGTACTTC
CASSLLAGGLQETQYF
>few|12|TRBJ1-5|NA|TRBV28
TGTGCCAGCAGTTTATATCGGCAGCCCCAGCATTTT
CASSLYRQPQHF